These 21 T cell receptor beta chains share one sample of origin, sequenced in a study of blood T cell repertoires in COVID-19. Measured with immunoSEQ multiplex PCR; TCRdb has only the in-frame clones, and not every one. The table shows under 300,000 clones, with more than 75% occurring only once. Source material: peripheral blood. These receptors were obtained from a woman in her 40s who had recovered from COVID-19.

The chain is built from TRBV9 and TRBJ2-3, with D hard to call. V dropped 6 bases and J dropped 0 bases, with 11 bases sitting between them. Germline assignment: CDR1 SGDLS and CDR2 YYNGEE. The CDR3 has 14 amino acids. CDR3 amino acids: CASTQAPSTDTQYF. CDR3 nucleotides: TGTGCCAGCACCCAAGCCCCTAGCACAGATACGCAGTATTTT.

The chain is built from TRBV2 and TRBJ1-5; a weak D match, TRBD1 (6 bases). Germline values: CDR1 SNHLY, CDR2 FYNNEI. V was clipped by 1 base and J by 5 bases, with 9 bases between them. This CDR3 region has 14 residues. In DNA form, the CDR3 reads TGTGCCAGCAGTGAAGGCCAGGGGTATCAGCCCCAGCATTTT. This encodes CASSEGQGYQPQHF.

As DNA, the CDR3 is TGTGCCAGCAGCCAACCCCCGGGAGAGCAGTTCTTC. Residues: CASSQPPGEQFF. This chain connects TRBV9 to TRBJ2-1; D is perhaps TRBD2 (5 bases). Trimming took off 4 bases at V and 10 bases at J, with 12 bases between the two ends. Germline values: CDR1 SGDLS, CDR2 YYNGEE. The CDR3 loop spans 12 amino acids.

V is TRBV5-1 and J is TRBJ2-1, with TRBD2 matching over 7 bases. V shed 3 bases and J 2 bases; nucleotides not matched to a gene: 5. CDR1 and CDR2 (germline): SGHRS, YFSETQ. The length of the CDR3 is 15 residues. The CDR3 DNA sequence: TGCGCCAGCAGCTCAAGCGGGACCGCCTACAATGAGCAGTTCTTC. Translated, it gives CASSSSGTAYNEQFF.

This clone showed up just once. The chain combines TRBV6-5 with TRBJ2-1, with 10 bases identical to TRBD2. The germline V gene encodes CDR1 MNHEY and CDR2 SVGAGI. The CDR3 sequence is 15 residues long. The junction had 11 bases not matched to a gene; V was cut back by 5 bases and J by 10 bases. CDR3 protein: CASSHTSGAFGEQFF. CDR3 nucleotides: TGTGCCAGCAGTCATACTAGCGGGGCCTTCGGGGAGCAGTTCTTC.

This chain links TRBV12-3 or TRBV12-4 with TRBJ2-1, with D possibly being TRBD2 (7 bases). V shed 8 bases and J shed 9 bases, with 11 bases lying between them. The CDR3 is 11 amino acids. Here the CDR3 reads CASQGGAEQFF. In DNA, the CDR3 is TGTGCCAGCCAAGGGGGGGCTGAGCAGTTCTTC.

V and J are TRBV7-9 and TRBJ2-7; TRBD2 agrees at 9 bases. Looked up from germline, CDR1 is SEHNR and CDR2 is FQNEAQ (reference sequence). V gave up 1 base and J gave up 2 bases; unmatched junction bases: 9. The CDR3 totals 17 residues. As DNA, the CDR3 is TGTGCCAGCAGCTTAGGGGGGCTAGCGGGAAGCCCCTACGAGCAGTACTTC. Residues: CASSLGGLAGSPYEQYF.

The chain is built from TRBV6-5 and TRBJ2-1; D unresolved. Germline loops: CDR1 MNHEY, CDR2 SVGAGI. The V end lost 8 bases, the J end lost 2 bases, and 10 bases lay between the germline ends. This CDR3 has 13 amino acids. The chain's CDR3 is CASGLGPYNEQFF. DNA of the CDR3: TGTGCCAGCGGGTTGGGCCCCTACAATGAGCAGTTCTTC.

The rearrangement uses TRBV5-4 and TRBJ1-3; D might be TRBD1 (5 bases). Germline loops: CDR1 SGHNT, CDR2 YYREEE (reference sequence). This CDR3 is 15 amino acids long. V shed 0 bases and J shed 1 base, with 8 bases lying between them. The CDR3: CASSLARQSGNTIYF. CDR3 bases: TGTGCCAGCAGCTTGGCTAGACAGTCTGGAAACACCATATATTTT.

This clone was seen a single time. Written as DNA, the CDR3 is TGTGCCAGCAGCCTGGGGCTTCTAGATAATTCACCCCTCCACTTT. Protein: CASSLGLLDNSPLHF. This sequence joins TRBV27 and TRBJ1-6; weak D call: TRBD1 (5 bases). This CDR3 is built from 15 residues. The germline V gene has CDR1 MNHEY and CDR2 SMNVEV (reference sequence). Between the trimmed V and J ends, which lost 6 bases and 5 bases, there was a span of 14 bases.

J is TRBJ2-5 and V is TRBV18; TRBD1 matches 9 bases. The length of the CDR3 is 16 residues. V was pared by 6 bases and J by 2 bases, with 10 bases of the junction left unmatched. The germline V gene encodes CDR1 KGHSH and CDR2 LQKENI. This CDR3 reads CASSGERDRAQETQYF. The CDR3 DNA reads TGTGCCAGCTCCGGAGAGCGGGACAGGGCACAAGAGACCCAGTACTTC.

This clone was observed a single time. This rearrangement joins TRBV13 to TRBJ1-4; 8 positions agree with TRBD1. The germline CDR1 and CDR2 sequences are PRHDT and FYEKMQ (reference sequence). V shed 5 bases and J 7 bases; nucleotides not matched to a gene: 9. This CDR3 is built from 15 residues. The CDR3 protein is CASSTLQGASEKLFF. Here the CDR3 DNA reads TGTGCCAGCAGCACCCTCCAGGGGGCTAGTGAAAAACTGTTTTTT.

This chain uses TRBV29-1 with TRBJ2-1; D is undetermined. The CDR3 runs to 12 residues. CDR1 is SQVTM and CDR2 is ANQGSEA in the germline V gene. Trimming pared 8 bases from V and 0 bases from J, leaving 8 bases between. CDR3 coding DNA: TGCAGCACCAGCGTCTCCTACAATGAGCAGTTCTTC. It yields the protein CSTSVSYNEQFF.

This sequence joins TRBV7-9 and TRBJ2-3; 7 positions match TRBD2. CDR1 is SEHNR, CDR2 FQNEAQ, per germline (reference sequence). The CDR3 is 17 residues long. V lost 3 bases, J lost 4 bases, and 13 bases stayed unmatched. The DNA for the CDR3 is TGTGCCAGCAGCTTTCCGGGCGGGAGAGCCGGGTCAGATACGCAGTATTTT. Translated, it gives CASSFPGGRAGSDTQYF.

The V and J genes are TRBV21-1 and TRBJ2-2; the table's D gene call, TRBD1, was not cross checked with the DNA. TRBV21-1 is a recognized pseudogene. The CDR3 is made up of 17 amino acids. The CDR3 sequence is CASSRKNRGPGTGELFF. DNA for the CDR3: TGTGCCAGCAGCAGAAAAAACAGGGGGCCGGGCACCGGGGAGCTGTTTTTT.

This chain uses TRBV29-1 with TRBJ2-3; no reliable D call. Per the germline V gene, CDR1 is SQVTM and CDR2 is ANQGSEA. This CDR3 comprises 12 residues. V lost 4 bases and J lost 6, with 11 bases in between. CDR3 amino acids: CSVGRGGDTQYF. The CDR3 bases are TGCAGCGTTGGGCGCGGTGGGGATACGCAGTATTTT.

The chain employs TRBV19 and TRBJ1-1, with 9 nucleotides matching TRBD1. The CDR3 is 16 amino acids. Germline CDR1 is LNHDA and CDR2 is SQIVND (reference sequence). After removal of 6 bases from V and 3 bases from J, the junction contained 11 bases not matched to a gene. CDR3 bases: TGTGCCAGTAGCAAGGGGGTCGACAGGGGGTACACTGAAGCTTTCTTT. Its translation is CASSKGVDRGYTEAFF.

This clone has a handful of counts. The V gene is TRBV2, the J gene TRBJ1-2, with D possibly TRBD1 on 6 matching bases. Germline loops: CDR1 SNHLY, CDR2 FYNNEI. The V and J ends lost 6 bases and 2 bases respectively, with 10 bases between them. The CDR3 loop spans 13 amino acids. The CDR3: CASRADRNYGYTF. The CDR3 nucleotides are TGTGCCAGCAGGGCCGACAGGAACTATGGCTACACCTTC.

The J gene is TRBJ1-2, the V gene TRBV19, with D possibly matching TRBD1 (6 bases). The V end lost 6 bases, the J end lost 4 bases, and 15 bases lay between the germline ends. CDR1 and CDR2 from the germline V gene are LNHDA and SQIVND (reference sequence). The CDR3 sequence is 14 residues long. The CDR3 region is CASRRAGDSYGYTF. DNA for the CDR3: TGTGCCAGTAGAAGGGCAGGGGATAGCTATGGCTACACCTTC.

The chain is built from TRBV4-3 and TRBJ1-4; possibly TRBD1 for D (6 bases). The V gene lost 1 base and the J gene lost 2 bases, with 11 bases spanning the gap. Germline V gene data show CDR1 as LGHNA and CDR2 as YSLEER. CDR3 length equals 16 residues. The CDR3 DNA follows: TGCGCCAGCAGCCAAGGGGGCCAGGGGACTAATGAAAAACTGTTTTTT. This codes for CASSQGGQGTNEKLFF.

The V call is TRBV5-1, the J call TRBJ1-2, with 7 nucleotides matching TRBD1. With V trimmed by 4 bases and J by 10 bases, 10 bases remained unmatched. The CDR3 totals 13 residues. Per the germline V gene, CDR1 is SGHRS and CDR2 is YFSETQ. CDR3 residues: CASSPGTALFYTF. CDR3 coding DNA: TGCGCCAGCAGCCCCGGGACAGCGCTGTTCTACACCTTC. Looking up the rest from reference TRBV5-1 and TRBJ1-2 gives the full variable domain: KAGVTQTPRYLIKTRGQQVTLSCSPISGHRSVSWYQQTPGQGLQFLFEYFSETQRNKGNFPGRFSGRQFSNSRSEMNVSTLELGDSALYLCASSPGTALFYTFGSGTRLTVV.